This T cell receptor beta chain was found in a study of cytomegalovirus exposure and HLA in healthy donors. Study background: Some 77 million unique TCRs from HLA-typed donors were held in an early release of data.

The study ran its PCR with 60 Vbeta and 13 Jbeta primers. Per the study methods: Later, an analysis found about 80 million unique TCR beta chains, and roughly 10 million of these were shared. Repertoires were generated with immunoSEQ multiplex PCR, while TCRdb's copy carries only in-frame clones and drops some. Clonal size and the V and J genes are those of that table, whereas D and trimming came from the DNA. The repertoire has 150,000 or so clones, approximately 80% of them found once; the top ten carry less than 15%. The study's findings and limits: Confirmation in vitro established that a few CMV-associated chains were specific for CMV antigens. In a later analysis, DRB1 alleles had the most associated TCRs; HLA-C alleles the fewest.

V gave up 3 bases and J gave up 6 bases; unmatched junction bases: 3. Germline V gene sequence: CDR1 LNHDA, CDR2 SQIVND (reference sequence). The CDR3 is 14 residues long. Points on this clone: What it binds is unknown.

The material sequenced was PBMCs. V gene TRBV19 combines with J gene TRBJ2-2, with TRBD1 matching over 8 bases. This sequence was found in a man aged 35-49 years in good health and CMV-seropositive. This CDR3 reads CASSIGQGPGELFF. The CDR3 DNA reads as TGTGCCAGTAGTATCGGACAGGGCCCCGGGGAGCTGTTTTTT.